Shown below are 30 T cell receptor beta chains from a single sample sequenced in a study of regulatory T cells in long-lasting Graves disease (dated by TCRdb to about 2021). Interpreted using the paper, the time point label stands for: persistent/refractory GD, antithyroid drugs over 5 years with positive TRAb. RNA was extracted from PBMCs in TRIzol for both TCR sequencing and RNA sequencing. Library prep was done by multiplex PCR. TCRdb shows the sequencer as Illumina HiSeq 4000. CDR3 regions were amplified by Arm-PCR with iRepertoire HTBI primers to construct TCR beta libraries. The public sequencing data were trimmed at Q25 with fastp and processed into clonotypes with MiXCR by TCRdb, which kept only in-frame beta chains. When rows share a CDR3 protein, they turn into one entry using the most common DNA and genes. Across this sample there are some 450,000 distinct CDR3 sequences, with about a quarter seen only once. About a quarter of the sample comes from the top ten.

The material sequenced was peripheral blood mononuclear cells (PBMCs), taken when the disease was refractory, from a patient treated with antithyroid drugs. The receptors were gathered from a female donor with Graves disease.

This clonotype was picked up a small number of times. This chain joins TRBV30 and TRBJ1-1; D unclear. V dropped 4 bases and J dropped 1 base, with 10 bases sitting between them. This CDR3 region has 13 residues. Germline-derived CDR1 and CDR2 are GTSNPN and SVGIG (reference sequence). The CDR3 spells CAWTPTENTEAFF. In DNA, the CDR3 is TGTGCCTGGACTCCTACGGAGAACACTGAAGCTTTCTTT.

The CDR3 DNA follows: TGTGCCAGTAGTTCACAGCACTATAGCAATCAGCCCCAGCATTTT. It specifies CASSSQHYSNQPQHF. This chain links TRBV19 with TRBJ1-5; D remains unclear. CDR3 length: 15 amino acids. Trimming pared 5 bases from V and 0 bases from J, leaving 11 bases between. Germline lookup yields CDR1 LNHDA and CDR2 SQIVND (reference sequence).

The table lists this clonotype with many counts. The chain uses TRBV6-1 and TRBJ2-1, with TRBD2 matching 11 bases. The germline V gene encodes CDR1 MNHNS and CDR2 SASEGT. The CDR3 is 13 residues long. V gave up 6 bases and J gave up 9 bases; unmatched junction bases: 4. CDR3 coding DNA: TGTGCCAGCAGACTAGCGGGAGTCGTTGAGCAGTTCTTC. Its translation is CASRLAGVVEQFF.

This clonotype has just a few counts. CDR3 amino acids: CATLAISGKVYEQYF. The DNA for the CDR3 is TGTGCCACCTTGGCTATTAGCGGGAAAGTCTACGAGCAGTACTTC. J is TRBJ2-7 and V is TRBV6-2 or TRBV6-3, with 8 bases lining up with TRBD2. CDR3 length: 15 amino acids. J lost 3 bases, V lost 10 bases, and 14 bases had no gene match. CDR1 is MNHEY and CDR2 is SVGEGT in the germline V gene.

The genes are TRBV5-1 and TRBJ2-7; D possibly uses TRBD1 or TRBD2 (5 bases each). CDR3 length equals 15 residues. Deletions cut 0 bases from V and 2 bases from J, with 12 bases between. CDR1 SGHRS and CDR2 YFSETQ come from the germline V gene. In DNA, the CDR3 is TGCGCCAGCAGCTTGGCAGGGAGCCTAACCTACGAGCAGTACTTC. It codes for CASSLAGSLTYEQYF.

The sample holds a few counts of this clonotype. A much more abundant neighbour one base away suggests this may be a read error. This chain connects TRBV25-1 to TRBJ1-6; D gene unclear. Germline V gene sequence: CDR1 MGHDK, CDR2 SYGVNS. The length of the CDR3 is 14 residues. The CDR3 bases are TGTCCCAGCAGTGAGATGCTTACGGCTTCACCCCTCCACTTT. This sequence encodes CPSSEMLTASPLHF.

CDR3 sequence: CASRDRLTEAFF. The CDR3 DNA reads TGTGCCAGCAGGGACAGACTCACTGAAGCTTTCTTT. This rearrangement joins TRBV19 to TRBJ1-1, with TRBD1 identical over 7 bases. Germline CDR1 LNHDA, CDR2 SQIVND (reference sequence). Losses at the gene ends were 9 bases for V and 4 bases for J; bases not matched to a gene: 5. This CDR3 contains 12 residues.

The V gene is TRBV5-1, the J gene TRBJ2-7; D is uncertain. The CDR3 extends over 14 amino acids. V lost 1 base to trimming and J lost 6 bases, with 14 bases between them. Germline CDR1 is SGHRS and CDR2 is YFSETQ. CDR3 residues: CASSLYVAQGEQYF. The CDR3 nucleotides read TGCGCCAGCAGCTTGTACGTCGCACAAGGCGAGCAGTACTTC.

This clonotype was observed a handful of times. This chain links TRBV20-1 with TRBJ2-5, with 10 nucleotides matching TRBD2. This CDR3 contains 17 residues. CDR1 is DFQATT, CDR2 SNEGSKA, per germline (reference sequence). The J segment lost 6 bases and the V segment lost 0 bases, leaving 13 bases of the junction unmatched. CDR3 DNA sequence: TGCAGTGCTAGAGATCTCGTTTCTAGCGGGAGCTTAAAGACCCAGTACTTC. It codes for CSARDLVSSGSLKTQYF.

This clonotype has only a few counts. CDR3 region: CATQGDYGYTF. The CDR3 nucleotides read TGTGCCACCCAGGGGGACTATGGCTACACCTTC. This chain uses TRBV6-1 with TRBJ1-2; TRBD1 aligns across 7 bases. The trim removed 10 bases at V and 3 bases at J, leaving 2 bases unmatched. This CDR3 comprises 11 residues. In germline, CDR1 is MNHNS, CDR2 SASEGT.

The chain employs TRBV19 and TRBJ2-5; weak D call: TRBD2 (6 bases). Germline V CDR1 and CDR2: LNHDA, SQIVND (reference sequence). Trimming left V 4 bases short and J 4 bases short, with 10 bases between. The CDR3 length is 13 residues. The CDR3 DNA sequence: TGTGCCAGTAGTACGACTAGGGGAGAGACCCAGTACTTC. The encoded protein is CASSTTRGETQYF. The entire variable domain, with the rest obtained from reference TRBV19 and TRBJ2-5, is as follows: DGGITQSPKYLFRKEGQNVTLSCEQNLNHDAMYWYRQDPGQGLRLIYYSQIVNDFQKGDIAEGYSVSREKKESFPLTVTSAQKNPTAFYLCASSTTRGETQYFGPGTRLLVL.

This clonotype was counted only a few times. V and J are TRBV20-1 and TRBJ2-7; 10 bases align to TRBD2. V was pared by 3 bases and J by 5 bases, with 4 bases of the junction left unmatched. The CDR3 is made up of 13 amino acids. The germline V gene encodes CDR1 DFQATT and CDR2 SNEGSKA (reference sequence). Here the CDR3 reads CSASVLAGNEQYF. CDR3 DNA: TGCAGTGCTAGCGTACTAGCGGGAAACGAGCAGTACTTC.

This clonotype was observed many times. V usage is TRBV29-1 and J usage is TRBJ2-5; no clear D gene. This CDR3 has 14 residues. V gave up 3 bases and J gave up 1 base, with 12 bases separating them. Germline V lookup: CDR1 SQVTM, CDR2 ANQGSEA. The CDR3 nucleotides read TGCAGCGTTGATCGGCCCAGTGGCCAAGAGACCCAGTACTTC. Translated: CSVDRPSGQETQYF.

The rearrangement links TRBV28 to TRBJ1-2, with D unresolved. This CDR3 region has 12 residues. V was shortened by 4 bases and J by 6 bases, with 9 bases between the two germline ends. The germline V gene has CDR1 MDHEN and CDR2 SYDVKM. The CDR3: CASSYSTNGYTF. The CDR3 nucleotides read TGTGCCAGCAGTTACTCGACTAATGGCTACACCTTC.

The chain carries TRBV29-1 and TRBJ1-2; no definite D call. CDR3 size: 14 residues. Looked up from germline, CDR1 is SQVTM and CDR2 is ANQGSEA. Trimming stripped 1 base from V and 2 bases from J, with 11 bases between. The CDR3 nucleotides are TGCAGCGTTGAAGGTCCGGGGAAGAACTATGGCTACACCTTC. Protein: CSVEGPGKNYGYTF.

The chain employs TRBV27 and TRBJ2-7; D gene unclear. The germline V gene encodes CDR1 MNHEY and CDR2 SMNVEV (reference sequence). The CDR3 spans 13 residues. V lost 3 bases, J lost 2 bases, and 8 bases lay in between. The CDR3 here is CASSLGYTYEQYF. CDR3 in DNA: TGTGCCAGCAGTTTGGGTTACACCTACGAGCAGTACTTC.

This clonotype was seen more than once but under ten times. CDR3 region: CASNNFPGSKNIQYF. The CDR3 DNA reads as TGTGCCAGCAACAACTTCCCGGGATCTAAAAACATTCAGTACTTC. The chain has TRBV2 and TRBJ2-4; possibly TRBD2 for D (5 bases). CDR3 length: 15 amino acids. V gave up 7 bases and J gave up 4 bases, with 17 bases separating them. Germline V gene data show CDR1 as SNHLY and CDR2 as FYNNEI.

This clonotype was picked up many times. This chain uses TRBV5-6 with TRBJ2-7; TRBD2 matches at 12 bases. The CDR3 loop spans 14 amino acids. J lost 1 base, V lost 4 bases, and 0 bases had no gene match. Germline-derived CDR1 and CDR2 are SGHDT and YYEEEE. The CDR3: CASSLAGGSYEQYF. In DNA form, the CDR3 reads TGTGCCAGCAGCCTAGCGGGGGGGTCCTACGAGCAGTACTTC.

This clonotype showed up many times. The chain has TRBV27 and TRBJ2-5, with D perhaps TRBD1 (5 bases). Germline V gene data show CDR1 as MNHEY and CDR2 as SMNVEV (reference sequence). V lost 4 bases and J lost 0, with 9 bases in between. The CDR3 loop spans 14 amino acids. For the CDR3, the DNA is TGTGCCAGCAGTTCCCAGGGTTACCAAGAGACCCAGTACTTC. Its translation is CASSSQGYQETQYF.

The chain links TRBV6-9 to TRBJ2-7, with TRBD2 matching 8 bases. J lost 6 bases, V lost 3 bases, and 7 bases had no gene match. The CDR3 length is 14 residues. The germline gives CDR1 MNHGY, CDR2 SVAAGI. This CDR3 reads CASSYGGRISEQYF. The CDR3, as DNA: TGTGCCAGCAGTTACGGCGGGAGGATCTCCGAGCAGTACTTC.

The chain carries TRBV6-2 or TRBV6-3 and TRBJ1-1; D ambiguous. CDR3 length equals 14 residues. Germline CDR1 MNHEY, CDR2 SVGEGT. Trimming left V 6 bases short and J 0 bases short, with 11 bases between. CDR3 residues: CASRQGNMNTEAFF. CDR3 coding DNA: TGTGCCAGCAGGCAAGGGAATATGAACACTGAAGCTTTCTTT.

This clonotype was found a few times. This sequence joins TRBV5-1 and TRBJ2-7; 7 positions agree with TRBD1. V shed 5 bases, J shed 0 bases, and the junction held 5 bases outside the gene matches. Germline CDR1 and CDR2: SGHRS and YFSETQ. The CDR3 runs to 14 residues. CDR3 nucleotide sequence: TGCGCCAGCAGGTATACAGGGGACTCCTACGAGCAGTACTTC. Translating it yields CASRYTGDSYEQYF.

This clonotype was seen only once. This chain joins TRBV7-9 and TRBJ2-7; D may be TRBD1 (5 bases). Germline CDR1 and CDR2: SEHNR and FQNEAQ (reference sequence). Trimming removed 2 bases from V and 5 bases from J, with 19 bases in between. This CDR3 comprises 16 residues. CDR3 sequence reads: CASSLNDKGPYDEQYF. The DNA of the CDR3 is TGTGCCAGCAGCTTAAATGATAAGGGGCCCTACGACGAGCAGTACTTC.

This clonotype was detected many times. This chain connects TRBV6-5 to TRBJ1-6; 7 positions match TRBD1. Germline lookup yields CDR1 MNHEY and CDR2 SVGAGI. V shed 4 bases, J shed 6 bases, and the junction held 6 bases outside the gene matches. The CDR3 consists of 15 residues. The chain's CDR3 is CASSSTTGLNSPLHF. In DNA, the CDR3 is TGTGCCAGCAGTTCAACGACAGGGCTTAATTCACCCCTCCACTTT.

This chain connects TRBV7-9 to TRBJ2-7, with 8 nucleotides matching TRBD1. Germline assignment: CDR1 SEHNR and CDR2 FQNEAQ (reference sequence). Trimming cost V 6 bases and J 4 bases; bases outside gene matches: 8. There are 14 residues in the CDR3. For the CDR3, the DNA is TGTGCCAGCAGGAAGACAGGGGCCAGTTACGAGCAGTACTTC. It encodes CASRKTGASYEQYF.

The rearrangement uses TRBV4-1 and TRBJ1-1, with D possibly being TRBD1 (5 bases). Trimming cost V 0 bases and J 5 bases, with 16 bases left between them. Germline CDR1 MGHRA, CDR2 YSYEKL. This CDR3 is built from 16 residues. The CDR3 bases are TGCGCCAGCAGCCAAGACGCCCGCGGGGGAAGGACTGAAGCTTTCTTT. Protein sequence: CASSQDARGGRTEAFF.

This clonotype was counted at least ten times. The chain joins TRBV20-1 to TRBJ2-5, with D perhaps given as TRBD1 or TRBD2 (5 bases each). The V end was cut by 4 bases, the J end by 4 bases, with 13 bases between. The CDR3 has 13 residues. Germline V gene sequence: CDR1 DFQATT, CDR2 SNEGSKA (reference sequence). CDR3 in DNA: TGCAGTGCTAATCGAGGGGTGGGAGAGACCCAGTACTTC. It is translated as CSANRGVGETQYF.

This clonotype has at least ten counts. The chain combines TRBV28 with TRBJ1-5, with 7 bases fitting TRBD1. The CDR3 length is 14 residues. Germline V gene sequence: CDR1 MDHEN, CDR2 SYDVKM. Trimming took 6 bases from V and 5 from J; bases not matched to a gene: 7. The CDR3 coding sequence is TGTGCCAGCAGGACGACAGGGAGGGATCAGCCCCAGCATTTT. It yields the protein CASRTTGRDQPQHF.

The chain is built from TRBV28 and TRBJ1-2; 12 bases align to TRBD1. The CDR3 has 14 residues. Germline V lookup: CDR1 MDHEN, CDR2 SYDVKM. The J segment lost 4 bases and the V segment lost 10 bases, leaving 7 bases of the junction unmatched. For the CDR3, the DNA is TGTGCCATGAGCGGGACAGGGGGCGGCTATGGCTACACCTTC. The encoded protein is CAMSGTGGGYGYTF.

The chain uses TRBV18 and TRBJ2-7, with D perhaps TRBD2 (7 bases). Between the trimmed V and J ends, which lost 0 bases and 6 bases, there was a span of 15 bases. Germline V gene sequence: CDR1 KGHSH, CDR2 LQKENI. The CDR3 is made up of 15 amino acids. The CDR3 is CASSPPGASGLEQYF. The CDR3 coding sequence is TGTGCCAGCTCACCACCGGGGGCTAGCGGCCTCGAGCAGTACTTC.